This T cell receptor (beta chain) is drawn from a study of regulatory T cells in long-lasting Graves disease. As for time point: persistent/refractory GD, antithyroid drugs over 5 years with positive TRAb. Scientists built the TCR library using RNA that was extracted from PBMCs. With iRepertoire HTBI primers and Arm-PCR of CDR3 regions, TCR beta libraries were built. TCRdb fed the multiplex PCR reads into MiXCR, producing one record per CDR3 protein. The data hold a few hundred thousand distinct CDR3 sequences, with approximately 22% observed a single time. This TCR was sampled from a female donor with Graves disease. The sequences come from peripheral blood mononuclear cells (PBMCs), collected when the disease was refractory, from a patient treated with antithyroid drugs.

CDR3 loop: CASTSLGAGANVLTF. For the CDR3, the DNA is TGTGCCAGCACCTCCCTAGGAGCTGGGGCCAACGTCCTGACTTTC. The chain links TRBV7-8 to TRBJ2-6; D unclear. Germline V CDR1 and CDR2: SGHVS, FQNEAQ. The CDR3 is 15 amino acids. The V and J ends lost 7 bases and 2 bases respectively, with 12 bases between them.